This T cell receptor beta chain was sequenced in a study of cytomegalovirus exposure and HLA in healthy donors. Comment on this clone: What it binds is not known.

The PCR used 60 Vbeta and 13 Jbeta primers. The repertoire was sequenced with immunoSEQ multiplex PCR; TCRdb's copy has only in-frame clones and lacks some. The repertoire holds about 94,000 clones, 79% seen once, with around 3.8% in the top ten. Whole-study results and caveats: The study reported that TCR beta sequences accurately predicted HLA-A and HLA-B alleles in most subjects. A link between a missense DCLRE1C variant and TCR beta V- and J-gene trimming emerged from a later analysis.

V lost 0 bases and J 3 bases, leaving 5 bases between the germline ends. This CDR3 spans 13 amino acids. Germline lookup yields CDR1 SGHDT and CDR2 YYEEEE. The V call is TRBV5-6, the J call TRBJ2-3, with D unresolved. This receptor was taken from a woman aged 40-49 years in good health and CMV-seronegative. Source material: PBMCs. CDR3 protein: CASSLVQTDTQYF. In nucleotides, the CDR3 is TGTGCCAGCAGCTTGGTTCAGACAGATACGCAGTATTTT.